This entry concerns a single TCR beta chain. Its specificity is unknown. The sample comes from a study of cytomegalovirus exposure and HLA in healthy donors. Study-wide context: Findings of an earlier analysis included roughly 110 million unique TCR beta sequences from 170 million or so T cells. The study's findings and limits: In a later analysis, a missense DCLRE1C variant was linked to TCR beta V- and J-gene trimming. Within a later analysis, the majority of CMV-associated TCR beta chains appeared HLA-restricted.

60 Vbeta and 13 Jbeta primers were used in PCR. Here immunoSEQ multiplex PCR was the method, and the copy in TCRdb shows in-frame clones only, minus some. The sample records about 190,000 clones, around 85% being singletons. The V gene's germline CDR1 is ENHRY and CDR2 SYGVKD. V lost 7 bases and J 1 base, leaving 14 bases between the germline ends. The CDR3 covers 14 residues. The rearrangement uses TRBV10-3 and TRBJ2-7; TRBD1 is a possible D gene (5 bases). This TCR was sampled from a man in his late teens or twenties in good health and CMV-seronegative. The sequencing input was PBMCs. CDR3 loop: CAINPDTPSYEQYF. The CDR3 DNA reads as TGTGCCATCAATCCGGACACCCCGTCCTACGAGCAGTACTTC.